This T cell receptor beta chain was identified in a study of blood T cells in healthy people across ages. Study background: Researchers report that template switching captured about one barcoded beta molecule per two T cells. Study results and caveats: Comparison with aged donors showed that long-lived donors had more naive CD4+ cells and higher diversity. The donors' CMV status was not determined, possibly confounding changes in expanded clonotypes.

Samples had at least 6.5 million PBMCs isolated from them. The second PCR ran roughly 6 to 11 cycles with a sample-barcoded 5' primer and J-beta primers. TCRdb analysed the 5' RACE reads with MiXCR anew, one entry per CDR3 protein. The sample gives approximately 800,000 distinct CDR3 sequences, roughly 53% of which show up once; roughly two fifths is in the top ten. To note about this clonotype: Its matching antigen is unknown.

The source material was blood. The TCR was taken from a man at least 80 years old in good health.

The CDR3 loop is CASSLATGFSAPNTEAFF. CDR3 bases: TGCGCCAGCAGCTTGGCCACAGGGTTCAGTGCTCCGAACACTGAAGCTTTCTTT. The chain recombines TRBV5-1 with TRBJ1-1; the D gene is possibly TRBD1 (6 bases). The CDR3 totals 18 residues. V was clipped by 0 bases and J by 1 base, with 19 bases between them. Germline loops: CDR1 SGHRS, CDR2 YFSETQ.